These 10 T cell receptor beta chains were sequenced from one sample in a study of T cell responses to AZD1222 COVID-19 vaccine. Repertoires were generated with immunoSEQ multiplex PCR, while TCRdb's copy carries only in-frame clones and drops some. The sample has 150,000 to 200,000 clones; around 87% are singletons. The sample here was peripheral blood, taken on day 0 of AZD1222 vaccination. The receptors derive from an adult in good health.

This clone was observed once. The rearrangement links TRBV6-5 to TRBJ1-2, with D possibly being TRBD1 (6 bases). The CDR3 sequence is 14 residues long. Trimming took 2 bases from V and 4 from J, leaving 11 bases between them. Germline V gene lookup returns CDR1 MNHEY and CDR2 SVGAGI. The CDR3 DNA reads as TGTGCCAGCAGTTACGGGGGGCTGGCCTATGGCTACACCTTC. The encoded protein is CASSYGGLAYGYTF.

The genes are TRBV20-1 and TRBJ2-1, with 12 bases identical to TRBD2. This CDR3 is 15 amino acids long. CDR1 DFQATT and CDR2 SNEGSKA come from the germline V gene (reference sequence). J lost 5 bases, V lost 3 bases, and 5 bases had no gene match. CDR3 amino acids: CSASKLAGGHNEQFF. Here the CDR3 DNA reads TGCAGTGCTAGTAAACTAGCGGGAGGTCACAATGAGCAGTTCTTC.

The chain combines TRBV6-1 with TRBJ1-2, with D perhaps TRBD1 (5 bases). The CDR3 has 16 residues. Trimming cost V 0 bases and J 5 bases, with 16 bases left between them. Germline V gene lookup returns CDR1 MNHNS and CDR2 SASEGT. This chain's CDR3 is CASSEALSQAYYGYTF. The CDR3 nucleotides are TGTGCCAGCAGTGAAGCGCTCTCACAGGCGTATTATGGCTACACCTTC.

The chain is built from TRBV11-2 and TRBJ1-4; 7 positions match TRBD1. Germline CDR1 and CDR2: SGHAT and FQNNGV. This CDR3 region has 12 residues. V gave up 4 bases and J gave up 8 bases; unmatched junction bases: 1. The CDR3 DNA is TGTGCCAGCAGCTCGACAGGGGAAAAACTGTTTTTT. This translates into CASSSTGEKLFF.

V usage is TRBV15 and J usage is TRBJ2-7; no definite D call. Trimming pared 0 bases from V and 1 base from J, leaving 10 bases between. The CDR3 has 15 amino acids. CDR1 LNHNV and CDR2 YYDKDF come from the germline V gene (reference sequence). The CDR3 bases are TGTGCCACCAGCAGAGATCGGGCAGGATCCTACGAGCAGTACTTC. It specifies CATSRDRAGSYEQYF.

V is TRBV3-1 (or the pseudogene TRBV3-2) and J is TRBJ1-2; TRBD1 aligns across 7 bases. V dropped 4 bases and J dropped 4; count of bases not matched to a gene: 3. Per germline, CDR1 LGHDT and CDR2 YNNKEL (reference sequence). The CDR3 loop spans 13 amino acids. DNA of the CDR3: TGTGCCAGCAGCCTGGGACAGTTCTATGGCTACACCTTC. Amino acids: CASSLGQFYGYTF.

The V and J genes are TRBV11-2 and TRBJ2-2; D ambiguous. CDR3 size: 14 residues. V lost 1 base to trimming and J lost 3 bases, with 6 bases between them. Germline-derived CDR1 and CDR2 are SGHAT and FQNNGV. As DNA, the CDR3 is TGTGCCAGCAGCTTAGTGCGAGACACCGGGGAGCTGTTTTTT. This encodes CASSLVRDTGELFF.

This clone was recorded once. V is TRBV11-2 and J is TRBJ1-1, with D perhaps TRBD1 (6 bases). V was clipped by 6 bases and J by 6 bases, with 26 bases between them. The CDR3 consists of 17 residues. The V gene's germline CDR1 is SGHAT and CDR2 FQNNGV. CDR3 protein: CASRLWGQTTSAAEAFF. The CDR3 nucleotides are TGTGCCAGCAGATTGTGGGGACAAACTACGTCGGCCGCTGAAGCTTTCTTT. Full variable domain (remainder filled in from reference TRBV11-2 and TRBJ1-1): EAGVAQSPRYKIIEKRQSVAFWCNPISGHATLYWYQQILGQGPKLLIQFQNNGVVDDSQLPKDRFSAERLKGVDSTLKIQPAKLEDSAVYLCASRLWGQTTSAAEAFFGQGTRLTVV.

The chain couples TRBV10-3 to TRBJ2-1; D is possibly TRBD1 (6 bases). The CDR3 has 17 amino acids. CDR1 and CDR2 (germline): ENHRY, SYGVKD. Trimming shortened V by 0 bases and J by 0 bases, and 12 bases separated the two germline ends. This CDR3 is CAISESGQGSSYNEQFF. In nucleotides, the CDR3 is TGTGCCATCAGTGAGTCCGGCCAGGGGAGCTCCTACAATGAGCAGTTCTTC.

This rearrangement joins TRBV11-3 to TRBJ2-2; TRBD1 aligns across 7 bases. The germline CDR1 and CDR2 sequences are SGHNT and YENEEA. The CDR3 totals 16 residues. J lost 1 base, V lost 5 bases, and 7 bases had no gene match. This CDR3 is CASSPTRGRNTGELFF. The CDR3 nucleotides read TGTGCCAGCAGCCCGACCAGGGGGAGGAACACCGGGGAGCTGTTTTTT.